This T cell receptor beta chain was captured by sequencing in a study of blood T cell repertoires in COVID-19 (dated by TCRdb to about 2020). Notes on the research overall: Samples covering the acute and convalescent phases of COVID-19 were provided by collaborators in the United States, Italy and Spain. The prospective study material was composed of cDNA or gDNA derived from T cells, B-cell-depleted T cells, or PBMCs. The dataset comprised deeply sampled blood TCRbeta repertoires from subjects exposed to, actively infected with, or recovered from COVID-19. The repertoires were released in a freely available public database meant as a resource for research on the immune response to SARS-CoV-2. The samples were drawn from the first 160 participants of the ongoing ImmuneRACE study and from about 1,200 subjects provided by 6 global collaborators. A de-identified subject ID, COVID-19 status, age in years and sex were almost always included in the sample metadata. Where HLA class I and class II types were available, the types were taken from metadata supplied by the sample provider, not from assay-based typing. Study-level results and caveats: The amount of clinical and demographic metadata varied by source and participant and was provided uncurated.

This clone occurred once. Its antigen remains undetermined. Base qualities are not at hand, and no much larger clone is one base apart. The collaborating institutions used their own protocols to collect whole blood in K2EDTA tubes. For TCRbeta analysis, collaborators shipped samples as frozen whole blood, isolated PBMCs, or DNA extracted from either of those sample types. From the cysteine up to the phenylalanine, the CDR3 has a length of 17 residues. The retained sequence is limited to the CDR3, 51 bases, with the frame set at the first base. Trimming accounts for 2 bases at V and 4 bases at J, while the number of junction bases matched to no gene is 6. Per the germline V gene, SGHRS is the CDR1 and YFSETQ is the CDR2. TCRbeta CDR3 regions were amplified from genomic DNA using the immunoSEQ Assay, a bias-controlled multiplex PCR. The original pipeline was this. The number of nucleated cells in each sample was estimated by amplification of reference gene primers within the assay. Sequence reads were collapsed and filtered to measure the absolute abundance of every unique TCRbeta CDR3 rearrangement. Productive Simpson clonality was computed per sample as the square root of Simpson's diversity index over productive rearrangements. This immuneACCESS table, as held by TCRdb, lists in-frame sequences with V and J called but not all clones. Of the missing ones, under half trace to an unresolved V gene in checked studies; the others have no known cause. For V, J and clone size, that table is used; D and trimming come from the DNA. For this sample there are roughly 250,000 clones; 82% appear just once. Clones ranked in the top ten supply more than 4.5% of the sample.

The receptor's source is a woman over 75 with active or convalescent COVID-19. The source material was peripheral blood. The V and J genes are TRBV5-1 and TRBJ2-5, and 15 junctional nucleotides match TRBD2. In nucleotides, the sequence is TGCGCCAGCAGCTTTGGACTAGCGGGAGGGCCTGGAGAGACCCAGTACTTC. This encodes CASSFGLAGGPGETQYF.